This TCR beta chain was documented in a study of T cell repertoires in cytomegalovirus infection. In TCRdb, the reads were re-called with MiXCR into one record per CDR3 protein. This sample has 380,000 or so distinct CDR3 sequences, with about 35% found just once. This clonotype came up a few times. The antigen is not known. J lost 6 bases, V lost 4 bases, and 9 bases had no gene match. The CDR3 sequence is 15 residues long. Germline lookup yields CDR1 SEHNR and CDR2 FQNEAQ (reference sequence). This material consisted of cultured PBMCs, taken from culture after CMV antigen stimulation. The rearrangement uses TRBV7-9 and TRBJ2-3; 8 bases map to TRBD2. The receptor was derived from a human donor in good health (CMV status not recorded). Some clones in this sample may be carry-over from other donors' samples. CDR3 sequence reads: CASSSQSGSVDTQYF. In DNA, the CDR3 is TGTGCCAGCAGCTCCCAGAGCGGGAGCGTGGATACGCAGTATTTT.